This T cell receptor beta chain emerged from a study of OX40 agonist ivuxolimab in advanced cancers. TCRdb's table, derived via immunoSEQ multiplex PCR, lists solely in-frame clones and lacks some. The sample contains about 73,000 clones, over 80% of which appear only once. Germline V lookup: CDR1 SGHNT, CDR2 YYREEE (reference sequence). This CDR3 region has 18 residues. The V end was cut by 0 bases, the J end by 0 bases, with 18 bases between. The sequence derives from an adult with an advanced solid tumor such as melanoma, head and neck, liver or kidney cancer. V and J are TRBV5-4 and TRBJ1-1; the D is unclear. The material was CD4+ or CD8+ T cells sorted from blood, obtained in a trial of the OX40 agonist ivuxolimab. The CDR3 region has the DNA TGTGCCAGCAGCTTGGGTCAGACGCGACACCTACTGAACACTGAAGCTTTCTTT. It translates to CASSLGQTRHLLNTEAFF.